These T cell receptor beta chains were read from a single sample in a study of blood T cell repertoires in COVID-19. Using immunoSEQ multiplex PCR, the repertoire was profiled, and TCRdb retains in-frame clones only, with some absent. The sample comprises under 100,000 clones, around 90% of which are singletons, and 4.6% rests with the top ten. Material for sequencing was peripheral blood. Source of these receptors: a middle-aged man with active COVID-19. Both conserved end residues are part of each CDR3.

19	TRBV28	TRBJ2-5	CASRNVPGQGSGSQETQYF
17	TRBV11-3	TRBJ2-7	CASSSRVPERNPYEQYF
14	TRBV10-3	TRBJ1-6	CAISGDRDNSPLHF
17	TRBV28	TRBJ1-1	CASSTPWGVIRLTEAFF
17	TRBV10-1	TRBJ2-6	CASILGRELSGANVLTF
13	TRBV6-2/TRBV6-3	TRBJ2-2	CASSYAYGGELFF
12	TRBV18	TRBJ2-5	CASSPSGETQYF
11	TRBV5-1	TRBJ2-7	CASSQSYEQYF
15	TRBV5-5	TRBJ1-2	CASSHRDRQFYGYTF
17	TRBV3-1/TRBV3-2	TRBJ2-2	CASSPEEGGLGTGELFF
11	TRBV24-1	TRBJ2-1	CATSMANEQFF
17	TRBV11-2	TRBJ1-3	CASSLERGSTPGNTIYF
15	TRBV5-4	TRBJ1-1	CASAAGWTGPTEAFF
15	TRBV5-6	TRBJ2-5	CASSFGIDSQETQYF
15	TRBV29-1	TRBJ2-2	CSVKGQGANTGELFF
18	TRBV11-3	TRBJ2-3	CASSLEEVGWWGTDTQYF
15	TRBV25-1	TRBJ1-3	CASSDQTGSGNTIYF
14	TRBV6-4	TRBJ2-1	CASSELAGLDEQFF
15	TRBV5-6	TRBJ2-5	CASSPLGVGVETQYF
14	TRBV2	TRBJ2-7	CASSVGAPSYEQYF
13	TRBV20-1	TRBJ1-1	CSASRQGGTEAFF
15	TRBV27	TRBJ2-1	CASSRTQRSPGEQFF
15	TRBV27	TRBJ2-7	CASSRPGLVVHEQYF
14	TRBV7-8	TRBJ1-2	CASSPVLQSYGYTF
13	TRBV19	TRBJ1-5	CASSESSYQPQHF
15	TRBV5-1	TRBJ2-5	CASSLGSGRWETQYF
14	TRBV29-1	TRBJ2-1	CSVEDPILRNEQFF
14	TRBV7-2	TRBJ2-7	CASTDRDRADEQYF
19	TRBV7-3	TRBJ2-1	CASSLYVSGRASSYNEQFF
14	TRBV19	TRBJ1-1	CASRDPGQGPEAFF
15	TRBV19	TRBJ1-5	CASSKEGWVDQPQHF
16	TRBV18	TRBJ2-3	CASSPRDSGGTDTQYF
15	TRBV7-2	TRBJ1-2	CASSSRTPFNYGYTF
14	TRBV30	TRBJ2-7	CAWSITGDLYEQYF
15	TRBV15	TRBJ1-4	CATSGDRSRNEKLFF
16	TRBV4-2	TRBJ1-5	CASSITGTGGIEPQHF
13	TRBV9	TRBJ2-2	CASSEGGAGELFF
15	TRBV11-2	TRBJ2-3	CASTLAGTSRDTQYF
16	TRBV5-1	TRBJ2-2	CASSLERTDPTGELFF
13	TRBV20-1	TRBJ1-5	CSASGTGRQPQHF
14	TRBV28	TRBJ1-1	CASSLDRRNTEAFF
15	TRBV2	TRBJ1-1	CASRRQGLGNTEAFF
14	TRBV19	TRBJ1-4	CASSFRQGGEKLFF
15	TRBV30	TRBJ2-1	CAWSALAFSYNEQFF
15	TRBV5-1	TRBJ1-2	CASSLFPGEAYGYTF
14	TRBV15	TRBJ1-2	CATSRDRANYGYTF
13	TRBV18	TRBJ2-7	CASSPDWPTEQYF
14	TRBV5-4	TRBJ2-3	CAATGVGGTDTQYF
15	TRBV7-3	TRBJ2-1	CASSRKGVSYNEQFF
15	TRBV18	TRBJ2-1	CASSPTSGAPGEQFF
16	TRBV7-2	TRBJ1-5	CASSFDSRRRGQPQHF